This TCR beta chain was observed in a study of CD8+CD57+ T cells in acquired aplastic anemia. TCR beta VDJ and CDR3 were profiled, and genomic DNA was the template. Each CDR3 protein is one row after TCRdb ran MiXCR on the reads. The table has about 190,000 distinct CDR3 sequences, less than 70% seen once. V was cut by 5 bases and J by 3 bases, with 13 bases left in between. Germline assignment: CDR1 SGHTA and CDR2 FQGTGA. CDR3 length: 14 amino acids. What was sequenced was sorted CD4+, CD8+, or CD8+CD57+ T cells (not recorded which) from PBMCs. The V and J genes are TRBV7-3 and TRBJ1-2; D is possibly TRBD1 (6 bases). The clonotype was recovered from a human donor in good health, serving as a control. The CDR3 DNA sequence: TGTGCCAGCAGCCCTAAGACAGGCGACTATGGCTACACCTTC. Translation: CASSPKTGDYGYTF.